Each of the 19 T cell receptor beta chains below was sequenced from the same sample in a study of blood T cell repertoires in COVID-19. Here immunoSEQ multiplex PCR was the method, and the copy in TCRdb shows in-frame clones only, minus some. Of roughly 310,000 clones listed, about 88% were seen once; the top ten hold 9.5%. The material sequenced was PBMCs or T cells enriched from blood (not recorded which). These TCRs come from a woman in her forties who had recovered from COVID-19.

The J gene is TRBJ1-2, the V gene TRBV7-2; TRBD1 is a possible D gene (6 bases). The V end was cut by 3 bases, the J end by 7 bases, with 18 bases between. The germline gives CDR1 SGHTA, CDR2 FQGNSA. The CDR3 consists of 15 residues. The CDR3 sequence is CASSFTGFGQGGYTF. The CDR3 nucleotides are TGTGCCAGCAGCTTCACAGGGTTTGGTCAGGGTGGCTACACCTTC.

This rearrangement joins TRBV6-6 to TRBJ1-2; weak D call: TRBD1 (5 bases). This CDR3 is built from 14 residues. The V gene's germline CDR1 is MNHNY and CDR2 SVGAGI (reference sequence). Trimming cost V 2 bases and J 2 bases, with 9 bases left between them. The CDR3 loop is CASSYLGVNYGYTF. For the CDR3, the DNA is TGTGCCAGCAGTTACCTAGGGGTAAACTATGGCTACACCTTC.

The CDR3 DNA sequence: TGTGCCAGCAGCCCGGGGACAGGGTCCACTGAAGCTTTCTTT. Protein: CASSPGTGSTEAFF. The chain carries TRBV5-4 and TRBJ1-1; 9 nucleotides agree with TRBD1. Germline assignment: CDR1 SGHNT and CDR2 YYREEE (reference sequence). V lost 4 bases and J lost 4; bases outside the gene matches: 5. The CDR3 is made up of 14 amino acids. Full variable domain (remainder filled in from reference TRBV5-4 and TRBJ1-1): ETGVTQSPTHLIKTRGQQVTLRCSSQSGHNTVSWYQQALGQGPQFIFQYYREEENGRGNFPPRFSGLQFPNYSSELNVNALELDDSALYLCASSPGTGSTEAFFGQGTRLTVV.

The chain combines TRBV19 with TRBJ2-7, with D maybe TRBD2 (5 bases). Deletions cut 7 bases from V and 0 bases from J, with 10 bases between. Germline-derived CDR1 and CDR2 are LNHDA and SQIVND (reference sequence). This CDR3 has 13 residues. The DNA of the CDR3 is TGTGCCAGTAAGTCTCGGGACTCCTACGAGCAGTACTTC. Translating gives CASKSRDSYEQYF. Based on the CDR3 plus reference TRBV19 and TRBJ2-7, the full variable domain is DGGITQSPKYLFRKEGQNVTLSCEQNLNHDAMYWYRQDPGQGLRLIYYSQIVNDFQKGDIAEGYSVSREKKESFPLTVTSAQKNPTAFYLCASKSRDSYEQYFGPGTRLTVT.

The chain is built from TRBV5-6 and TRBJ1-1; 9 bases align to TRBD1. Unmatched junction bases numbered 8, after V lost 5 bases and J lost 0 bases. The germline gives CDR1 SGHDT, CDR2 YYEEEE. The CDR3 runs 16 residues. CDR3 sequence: CASSYPGTGMNTEAFF. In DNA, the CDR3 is TGTGCCAGCAGTTATCCCGGGACAGGGATGAACACTGAAGCTTTCTTT.

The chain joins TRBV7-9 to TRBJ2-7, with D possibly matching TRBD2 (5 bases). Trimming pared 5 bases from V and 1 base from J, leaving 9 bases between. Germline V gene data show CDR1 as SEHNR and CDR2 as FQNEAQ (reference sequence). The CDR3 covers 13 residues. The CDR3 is CASSPDWSYEQYF. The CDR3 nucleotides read TGTGCCAGCAGCCCGGACTGGTCCTACGAGCAGTACTTC.

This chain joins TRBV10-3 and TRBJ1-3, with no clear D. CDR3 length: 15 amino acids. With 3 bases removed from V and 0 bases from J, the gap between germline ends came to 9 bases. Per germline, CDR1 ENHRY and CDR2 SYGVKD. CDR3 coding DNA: TGTGCCATCAGTGACTTTGGGAGCTCTGGAAACACCATATATTTT. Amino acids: CAISDFGSSGNTIYF.

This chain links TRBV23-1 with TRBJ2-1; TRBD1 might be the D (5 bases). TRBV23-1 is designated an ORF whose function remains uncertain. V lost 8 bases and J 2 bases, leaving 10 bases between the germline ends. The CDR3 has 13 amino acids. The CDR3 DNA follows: TGCGCCAGCCGAACAGGACCCTACAATGAGCAGTTCTTC. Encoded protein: CASRTGPYNEQFF.

CDR3 bases: TGTGCCAGTAGTATAGGGGCTGGCACCACAGATACGCAGTATTTT. This sequence encodes CASSIGAGTTDTQYF. This chain links TRBV19 with TRBJ2-3; the D is unclear. V dropped 1 base and J dropped 2 bases, with 10 bases sitting between them. Germline CDR1 reads LNHDA; CDR2 reads SQIVND (reference sequence). The CDR3 has 15 amino acids.

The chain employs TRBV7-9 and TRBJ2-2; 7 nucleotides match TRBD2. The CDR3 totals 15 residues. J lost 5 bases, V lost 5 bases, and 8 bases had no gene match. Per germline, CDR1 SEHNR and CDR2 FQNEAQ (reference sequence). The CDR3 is CASSEGAGPTGELFF. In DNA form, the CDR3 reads TGTGCCAGCAGCGAGGGAGCGGGGCCTACCGGGGAGCTGTTTTTT.

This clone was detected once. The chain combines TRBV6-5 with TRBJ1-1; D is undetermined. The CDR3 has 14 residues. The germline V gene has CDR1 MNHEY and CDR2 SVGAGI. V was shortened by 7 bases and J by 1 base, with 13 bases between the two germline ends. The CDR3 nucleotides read TGTGCCAGCACAGGCTCGCACCAGAACACTGAAGCTTTCTTT. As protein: CASTGSHQNTEAFF.

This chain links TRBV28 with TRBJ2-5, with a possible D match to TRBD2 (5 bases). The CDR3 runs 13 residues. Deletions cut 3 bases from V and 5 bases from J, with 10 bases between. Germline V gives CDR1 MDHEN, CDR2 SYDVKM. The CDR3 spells CASSLAGLETQYF. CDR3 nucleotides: TGTGCCAGCAGTTTGGCGGGTTTGGAGACCCAGTACTTC.

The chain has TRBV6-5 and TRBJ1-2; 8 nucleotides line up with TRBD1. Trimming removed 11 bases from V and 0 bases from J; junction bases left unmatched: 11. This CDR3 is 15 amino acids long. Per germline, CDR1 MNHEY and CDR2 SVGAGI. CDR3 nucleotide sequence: TGTGCCCATACTACCTCAGGGGGCCCTAACTATGGCTACACCTTC. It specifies CAHTTSGGPNYGYTF.

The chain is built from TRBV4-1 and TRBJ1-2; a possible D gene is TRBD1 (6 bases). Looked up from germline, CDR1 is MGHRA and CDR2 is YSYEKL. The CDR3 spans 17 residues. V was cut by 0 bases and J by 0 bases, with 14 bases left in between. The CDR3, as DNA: TGCGCCAGCAGCCAAGATACGACAGGCTTAGCTAACTATGGCTACACCTTC. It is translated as CASSQDTTGLANYGYTF.

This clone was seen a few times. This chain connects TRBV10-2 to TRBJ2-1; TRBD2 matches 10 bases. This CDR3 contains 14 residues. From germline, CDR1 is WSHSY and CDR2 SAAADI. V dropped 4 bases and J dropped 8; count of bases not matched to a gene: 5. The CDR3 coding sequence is TGCGCCAGCAGTGTAGGACTAGCGGTAGATGAGCAGTTCTTC. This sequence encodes CASSVGLAVDEQFF.

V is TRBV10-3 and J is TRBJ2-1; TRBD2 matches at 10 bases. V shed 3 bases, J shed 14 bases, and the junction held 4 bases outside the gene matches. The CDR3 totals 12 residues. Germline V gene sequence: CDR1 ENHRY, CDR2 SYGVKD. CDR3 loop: CAISDTGTSEFF. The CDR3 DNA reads TGTGCCATCAGTGATACCGGGACTAGCGAGTTCTTC.

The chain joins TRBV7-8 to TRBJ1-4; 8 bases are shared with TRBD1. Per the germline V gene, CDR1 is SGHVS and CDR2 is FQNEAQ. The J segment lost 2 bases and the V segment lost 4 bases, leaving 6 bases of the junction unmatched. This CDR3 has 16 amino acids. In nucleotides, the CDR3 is TGTGCCAGCAGCTCTGGACAGGGAAGGACTAATGAAAAACTGTTTTTT. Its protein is CASSSGQGRTNEKLFF.

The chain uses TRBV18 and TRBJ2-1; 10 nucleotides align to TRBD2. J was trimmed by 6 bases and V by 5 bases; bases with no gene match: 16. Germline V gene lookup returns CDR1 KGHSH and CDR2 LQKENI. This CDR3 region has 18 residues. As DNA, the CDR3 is TGTGCCAGCTCAGGAATGGCTGCTAGCGGGAGCATCAGCAATGAGCAGTTCTTC. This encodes CASSGMAASGSISNEQFF. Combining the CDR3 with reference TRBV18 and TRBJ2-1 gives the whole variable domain NAGVMQNPRHLVRRRGQEARLRCSPMKGHSHVYWYRQLPEEGLKFMVYLQKENIIDESGMPKERFSAEFPKEGPSILRIQQVVRGDSAAYFCASSGMAASGSISNEQFFGPGTRLTVL.

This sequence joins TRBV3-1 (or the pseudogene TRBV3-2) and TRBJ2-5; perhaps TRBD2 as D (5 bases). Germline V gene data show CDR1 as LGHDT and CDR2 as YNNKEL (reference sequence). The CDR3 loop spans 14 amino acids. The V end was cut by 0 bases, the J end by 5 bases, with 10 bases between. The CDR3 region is CASSQDATGETQYF. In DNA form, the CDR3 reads TGTGCCAGCAGCCAAGATGCGACGGGGGAGACCCAGTACTTC.